One sample yielded the 16 T cell receptor beta chains listed below, sequenced in a study of blood T cell repertoires in COVID-19. Here immunoSEQ multiplex PCR was the method, and the copy in TCRdb shows in-frame clones only, minus some. Among 100,000 to 150,000 clones listed, over 80% were seen once. Specimen: peripheral blood. The receptors stem from a woman in her 70s with acute or convalescent COVID-19.

J is TRBJ1-1 and V is TRBV11-2; D not resolved. The germline CDR1 and CDR2 sequences are SGHAT and FQNNGV. The CDR3 sequence is 15 residues long. V dropped 4 bases and J dropped 0 bases, with 12 bases sitting between them. Here the CDR3 reads CASSSPGTMNTEAFF. CDR3 bases: TGTGCCAGCAGCTCGCCGGGAACTATGAACACTGAAGCTTTCTTT.

This chain joins TRBV19 and TRBJ1-2; D possibly corresponds to TRBD1 (5 bases). Germline CDR1 reads LNHDA; CDR2 reads SQIVND (reference sequence). The CDR3 has 16 residues. V gave up 7 bases and J gave up 7 bases, with 25 bases separating them. The CDR3 sequence: CASTQSSQGLGSGYTF. Written as DNA, the CDR3 is TGTGCCAGTACCCAAAGCAGCCAGGGTCTGGGCAGTGGCTACACCTTC.

The CDR3 nucleotides read TGTGCCAGCAGTCCACGTAGTGTCTACTATGGCTACACCTTC. It yields the protein CASSPRSVYYGYTF. V gene TRBV28 combines with J gene TRBJ1-2; D gene ambiguous. The CDR3 runs 14 residues. The germline CDR1 and CDR2 sequences are MDHEN and SYDVKM. Trimming stripped 5 bases from V and 3 bases from J, with 13 bases between.

The rearrangement joins TRBV5-1 to TRBJ2-5; 7 bases are shared with TRBD1. The length of the CDR3 is 14 residues. V lost 2 bases to trimming and J lost 1 base; unmatched junction nucleotides: 2. From germline, CDR1 is SGHRS and CDR2 YFSETQ. The CDR3 DNA is TGCGCCAGCAGCTTTCCAGGGGGCCAAGAGACCCAGTACTTC. Amino acid sequence: CASSFPGGQETQYF.

This chain connects TRBV5-4 to TRBJ2-7, with 7 positions matching TRBD1. V trimming: 3 bases; J trimming: 11 bases; junction bases outside the gene matches: 8. The CDR3 has 12 residues. Germline V gives CDR1 SGHNT, CDR2 YYREEE (reference sequence). CDR3: CASSSRDSLEYF. The CDR3 DNA is TGTGCCAGCAGCTCAAGGGACAGTCTGGAGTACTTC.

The chain uses TRBV5-5 and TRBJ2-5, with a possible D match to TRBD1 (5 bases). Trimming cost V 2 bases and J 5 bases, with 10 bases left between them. The germline V gene has CDR1 SGHKS and CDR2 YYEKEE (reference sequence). This CDR3 has 13 amino acids. The CDR3 protein is CASSLTGGETQYF. DNA for the CDR3: TGTGCCAGCAGCTTAACAGGCGGTGAGACCCAGTACTTC.

This sequence joins TRBV24-1 and TRBJ1-2, with TRBD1 identical over 7 bases. This CDR3 has 15 amino acids. The V gene end was trimmed by 9 bases and the J gene end by 4 bases; junction bases not matched to a gene: 13. Looked up from germline, CDR1 is KGHDR and CDR2 is SFDVKD. The DNA for the CDR3 is TGTGCCACCGCCCCAGCCAGGGGGTCTGGCTATGGCTACACCTTC. Translating gives CATAPARGSGYGYTF.

The chain links TRBV5-1 to TRBJ2-1; 9 bases are shared with TRBD2. The CDR3 contains 15 residues. Germline CDR1 is SGHRS and CDR2 is YFSETQ. V lost 2 bases, J lost 8 bases, and 8 bases stayed unmatched. The chain's CDR3 is CASSLEAGGPDEQFF. DNA of the CDR3: TGCGCCAGCAGCTTAGAGGCGGGGGGGCCCGATGAGCAGTTCTTC.

The rearrangement uses TRBV9 and TRBJ2-5; the D gene is possibly TRBD2 (5 bases). The CDR3 is 11 residues long. The germline CDR1 and CDR2 sequences are SGDLS and YYNGEE. Between the trimmed V and J ends, which lost 6 bases and 5 bases, there was a span of 8 bases. CDR3 nucleotide sequence: TGTGCCAGCACCTCGGGGGAGACCCAGTACTTC. The encoded protein is CASTSGETQYF.

The chain carries TRBV18 and TRBJ2-3, with 7 nucleotides matching TRBD1. The CDR3 sequence is 15 residues long. Germline loops: CDR1 KGHSH, CDR2 LQKENI. The J segment lost 0 bases and the V segment lost 4 bases, leaving 4 bases of the junction unmatched. The CDR3 DNA is TGTGCCAGCTCACTACAGGGGCTTAGCACAGATACGCAGTATTTT. Amino acid sequence: CASSLQGLSTDTQYF.

The chain employs TRBV5-6 and TRBJ2-2; 12 nucleotides agree with TRBD1. The CDR3 is 18 amino acids. With V trimmed by 4 bases and J by 7 bases, 14 bases remained unmatched. Germline-derived CDR1 and CDR2 are SGHDT and YYEEEE. This chain's CDR3 is CASSPLGGQGAEDGELFF. CDR3 DNA: TGTGCCAGCAGCCCCCTGGGGGGACAGGGGGCGGAAGACGGGGAGCTGTTTTTT.

This chain links TRBV2 with TRBJ2-1; the match to TRBD1 covers 8 bases. The CDR3 runs to 15 residues. Looked up from germline, CDR1 is SNHLY and CDR2 is FYNNEI. Trimming at V came to 4 bases and at J to 8 bases, leaving 10 bases not matched to a gene. The CDR3 nucleotides are TGTGCCAGCAGTGGCCAGGACAGGGTAGGGGATGAGCAGTTCTTC. Translated: CASSGQDRVGDEQFF.

This clone turned up a few times. V is TRBV10-3 and J is TRBJ1-3, with D possibly being TRBD1 (6 bases). This CDR3 spans 15 amino acids. Germline V lookup: CDR1 ENHRY, CDR2 SYGVKD. V gave up 2 bases and J gave up 4 bases, with 12 bases separating them. CDR3 nucleotide sequence: TGTGCCATCAGTGAGCATGACAGGTCCGGAAACACCATATATTTT. Translation: CAISEHDRSGNTIYF.

The rearrangement links TRBV29-1 to TRBJ2-5, with TRBD1 matching over 7 bases. J lost 1 base, V lost 0 bases, and 5 bases had no gene match. Per germline, CDR1 SQVTM and CDR2 ANQGSEA. This CDR3 has 15 amino acids. CDR3 DNA sequence: TGCAGCGTTGAAGATCCCCGGGACAGCCAAGAGACCCAGTACTTC. Its protein product is CSVEDPRDSQETQYF.

V is TRBV7-2 and J is TRBJ1-5, with TRBD1 identical over 7 bases. With 8 bases clipped from V and 3 bases from J, the junction kept 4 bases outside the gene matches. The CDR3 runs 13 residues. From germline, CDR1 is SGHTA and CDR2 FQGNSA. CDR3 amino acids: CASAGGNNQPQHF. The CDR3 nucleotides are TGTGCCAGCGCAGGGGGGAACAATCAGCCCCAGCATTTT.

The genes are TRBV27 and TRBJ2-7, with D possibly being TRBD2 (5 bases). CDR3 length equals 13 residues. From germline, CDR1 is MNHEY and CDR2 SMNVEV (reference sequence). The V end lost 3 bases, the J end lost 6 bases, and 12 bases lay between the germline ends. In nucleotides, the CDR3 is TGTGCCAGCAGTTTTCCCGGGGTGGGCGAGCAGTACTTC. This codes for CASSFPGVGEQYF.